This section outlines one TCR beta chain sequence together with its context. The TCR beta repertoire was assessed by survey-level immunoSEQ sequencing. The assay was immunoSEQ multiplex PCR, and TCRdb's table has in-frame clones only and misses some. The sample consists of around 50,000 clones, approximately 95% of them appearing once. There are 15 residues in the CDR3. The V end lost 0 bases, the J end lost 1 base, and 7 bases lay between the germline ends. From germline, CDR1 is KGHSH and CDR2 LQKENI. The sequenced sample was PBMCs. The TCR sequence derives from a man in his forties with rheumatoid arthritis. The chain joins TRBV18 to TRBJ1-3, with D uncertain. The CDR3 here is CASSPPGSSGNTIYF. The CDR3, as DNA: TGTGCCAGCTCACCACCAGGGTCTTCTGGAAACACCATATATTTT.